A single sample gave rise to the 15 T cell receptor beta chains below, sequenced in a study of blood T cells in healthy people across ages (dated by TCRdb to between 2014 and 2017). The library came from 5' RACE. For sequencing, an Illumina HiSeq 2500 was employed. A second roughly 7 to 12 cycle PCR used a sample-barcoded 5' primer and a J-beta primer mix. The public reads were run again by TCRdb, first through fastp at Q25 and then through MiXCR, and only productive beta chains were kept. Rows are combined by CDR3 protein, so each entry shows the most common genes and DNA. In this sample the table shows over 1,300,000 distinct CDR3 sequences, approximately 59% of which occur a single time. The ten largest clones add up to about 6.3% of the sample. Specimen: blood. These TCRs come from a man in his late teens or twenties in good health.

Notes on this clonotype: This may be a read error: a much more frequent sequence differs by one nucleotide. V gene TRBV7-9 combines with J gene TRBJ2-5; D gene unclear. Germline V gene data show CDR1 as SEHNR and CDR2 as FQNEAQ (reference sequence). Trimming shortened V by 1 base and J by 11 bases, and 20 bases separated the two germline ends. CDR3 length: 15 residues. CDR3 coding DNA: TGTGCCAGCAGCTTAGGGGATGACTTCACCAATGAGCAGTACTTC. Amino acid sequence: CASSLGDDFTNEQYF.

In this sample, this clonotype turned up once. The gene calls are TRBV10-1 and TRBJ2-7; D is perhaps TRBD1 (6 bases). Germline CDR1 is WNHNN and CDR2 is SYGVQD (reference sequence). Trimming pared 2 bases from V and 2 bases from J, leaving 13 bases between. This CDR3 comprises 15 residues. As DNA, the CDR3 is TGCGCCAGCAGTGAGACAGGGCCGAATGCCTACGAGCAGTACTTC. Its translation is CASSETGPNAYEQYF.

V usage is TRBV7-9 and J usage is TRBJ1-1; D call uncertain. Germline V CDR1 and CDR2: SEHNR, FQNEAQ (reference sequence). Trimming pared 5 bases from V and 11 bases from J, leaving 6 bases between. This CDR3 comprises 9 residues. CDR3 region: CASSREAFF. The CDR3 region has the DNA TGTGCCAGCAGCCGTGAGGCTTTCTTT.

The chain recombines TRBV29-1 with TRBJ2-7; 8 nucleotides align to TRBD2. The V gene's germline CDR1 is SQVTM and CDR2 ANQGSEA. V was pared by 2 bases and J by 0 bases, with 3 bases of the junction left unmatched. The CDR3 totals 14 residues. The CDR3 DNA reads as TGCAGCGTTGAACCCAGCGGGAGCTCCTACGAGCAGTACTTC. Its translation is CSVEPSGSSYEQYF.

This clonotype occurred a few times. The rearrangement joins TRBV6-1 to TRBJ1-1; unclear D gene. This CDR3 is 14 amino acids long. Germline V gene sequence: CDR1 MNHNS, CDR2 SASEGT. V lost 6 bases and J 1 base, leaving 12 bases between the germline ends. CDR3 coding DNA: TGTGCCAGCAGCGTCGGTGGGTGGAACACTGAAGCTTTCTTT. Translating it yields CASSVGGWNTEAFF.

The chain combines TRBV29-1 with TRBJ1-2; D is ambiguous. The CDR3 is made up of 8 amino acids. V lost 6 bases and J lost 8, with 4 bases in between. Germline CDR1 is SQVTM and CDR2 is ANQGSEA. The CDR3 protein is CSVKGYTF. CDR3 bases: TGCAGCGTGAAAGGCTACACCTTC.

This clonotype is a singleton in its sample. The chain recombines TRBV7-2 with TRBJ1-5, with 10 bases lining up with TRBD1. With 5 bases clipped from V and 7 bases from J, the junction kept 14 bases outside the gene matches. Germline V gene lookup returns CDR1 SGHTA and CDR2 FQGNSA. The CDR3 consists of 17 residues. This CDR3 reads CASSTIGGQGVAQPQHF. The CDR3 coding sequence is TGTGCCAGCAGCACCATTGGAGGACAGGGGGTAGCGCAGCCCCAGCATTTT.

This clonotype appeared a few times. V usage is TRBV15 and J usage is TRBJ1-5, with D possibly being TRBD1 (5 bases). V was cut by 5 bases and J by 8 bases, with 19 bases left in between. Germline V gene data show CDR1 as LNHNV and CDR2 as YYDKDF (reference sequence). The CDR3 runs 15 residues. CDR3 sequence reads: CATSFGTPGVEPQHF. As DNA, the CDR3 is TGTGCCACCAGCTTCGGGACGCCCGGGGTTGAGCCCCAGCATTTT.

The chain uses TRBV7-2 and TRBJ1-2, with TRBD1 matching over 7 bases. J gave up 4 bases and V 5 bases, and 7 bases lay outside the gene matches. This CDR3 is 14 amino acids long. Germline lookup yields CDR1 SGHTA and CDR2 FQGNSA. CDR3 amino acids: CASSLRQGPYGYTF. The CDR3 DNA follows: TGTGCCAGCAGCCTTCGACAGGGACCCTATGGCTACACCTTC.

The gene calls are TRBV20-1 and TRBJ2-7, with 10 bases lining up with TRBD1. This CDR3 has 15 amino acids. The V gene end was trimmed by 5 bases and the J gene end by 3 bases; junction bases not matched to a gene: 10. The germline V gene encodes CDR1 DFQATT and CDR2 SNEGSKA (reference sequence). CDR3 loop: CSALQGDRGIYEQYF. The CDR3 DNA follows: TGCAGTGCTCTCCAGGGGGACAGGGGTATCTACGAGCAGTACTTC.

CDR3 DNA: TGTGCCAGCAGGGTTCGGGGGGAGCAGTTCTTC. This sequence encodes CASRVRGEQFF. This chain uses TRBV6-1 with TRBJ2-1, with D perhaps TRBD2 (6 bases). Germline V gene data show CDR1 as MNHNS and CDR2 as SASEGT. The V and J ends lost 6 bases and 10 bases respectively, with 10 bases between them. The CDR3 consists of 11 residues.

The chain uses TRBV7-9 and TRBJ2-1; D gene uncertain. The CDR3 is 15 amino acids. The V end lost 1 base, the J end lost 1 base, and 8 bases lay between the germline ends. CDR1 is SEHNR, CDR2 FQNEAQ, per germline (reference sequence). The CDR3 bases are TGTGCCAGCAGCTTAGACCAGAGGTCCTACAATGAGCAGTTCTTC. Translation gives CASSLDQRSYNEQFF.

The genes are TRBV6-2 or TRBV6-3 and TRBJ2-1; D gene unclear. Trimming shortened V by 1 base and J by 5 bases, and 6 bases separated the two germline ends. Germline loops: CDR1 MNHEY, CDR2 SVGEGT. The CDR3 length is 13 residues. CDR3: CASSYFSNNEQFF. The CDR3 DNA reads TGTGCCAGCAGTTACTTCTCTAACAATGAGCAGTTCTTC.

The gene calls are TRBV4-2 and TRBJ2-5; 7 nucleotides align to TRBD1. Germline CDR1 LGHNA, CDR2 YNFKEQ. After removal of 1 base from V and 1 base from J, the junction contained 12 bases not matched to a gene. The CDR3 sequence is 18 residues long. For the CDR3, the DNA is TGTGCCAGCAGCCAAGGGGTGTTCCCGGGACAGTTCCAAGAGACCCAGTACTTC. Translating gives CASSQGVFPGQFQETQYF.

The chain links TRBV6-1 to TRBJ2-4; D is possibly TRBD2 (5 bases). The J call may be faulty, since TRBJ2-7 better matches the DNA end. Germline values: CDR1 MNHNS, CDR2 SASEGT. The CDR3 loop spans 14 amino acids. In DNA, the CDR3 is TGTGCCAGCAGTGAATTGTGGGAGCGGTACGAGCAGTACTTC. Its protein product is CASSELWERYEQYF.